This T cell receptor beta chain is from a study of T cell repertoires in cytomegalovirus infection. Looking at the study overall: Selection of CMV epitopes for the study included recently identified HLA-C-restricted and well-studied HLA-B-restricted ones.

With regard to this clonotype: No antigen is known for it.

MiXCR was run by TCRdb on the reads, yielding one entry per CDR3 protein. The data hold roughly 170,000 distinct CDR3 sequences, with roughly 20% observed a single time. Study-wide findings and caveats: In two of eight donors, the top clonotype was HLA-C-restricted CMV-specific. Using cumulative public TCR beta family frequency, the authors identified those who carried CMV together with the relevant HLA.

The length of the CDR3 is 12 residues. V lost 5 bases, J lost 8 bases, and 10 bases lay in between. Germline V lookup: CDR1 SGHAT, CDR2 FQDESV (reference sequence). This chain connects TRBV11-1 to TRBJ1-5; TRBD1 is a possible D gene (5 bases). This receptor was identified in a human donor in good health (CMV status not recorded). Some clones in this sample may be carry-over from other donors' samples. The sample consisted of CD8+ T cells from cultured PBMCs, taken from culture after CMV antigen stimulation. Here the CDR3 reads CASSLSTEPQHF. CDR3 DNA: TGTGCCAGCAGCCTCTCGACAGAGCCCCAGCATTTT.